Below, 20 T cell receptor beta chains from the same sample are listed, as sequenced in a study of blood T cell repertoires in COVID-19. TCRdb's copy holds only in-frame clones and misses some; the assay was immunoSEQ multiplex PCR. The table includes around 300,000 clones, around 85% detected once. The sample comprised PBMCs or T cells enriched from blood (not recorded which). The receptors here all came from a woman between 45 and 60 years old who had recovered from COVID-19.

The chain is built from TRBV9 and TRBJ1-1; perhaps TRBD1 as D (6 bases). Germline V gene sequence: CDR1 SGDLS, CDR2 YYNGEE. V lost 4 bases to trimming and J lost 0 bases, with 10 bases between them. This CDR3 has 14 amino acids. This CDR3 reads CASSPTGLNTEAFF. As DNA, the CDR3 is TGTGCCAGCAGCCCAACAGGGCTGAACACTGAAGCTTTCTTT.

The chain recombines TRBV6-6 with TRBJ1-2; the D is unclear. V was pared by 5 bases and J by 4 bases, with 8 bases between. This CDR3 is 12 amino acids long. CDR1 and CDR2 (germline): MNHNY, SVGAGI (reference sequence). CDR3 DNA: TGTGCCAGCAGTCGGGGAGGCTATGGCTACACCTTC. It specifies CASSRGGYGYTF.

V and J are TRBV7-2 and TRBJ1-2; TRBD1 matches 8 bases. Trimming took 3 bases from V and 5 from J; bases not matched to a gene: 5. CDR3 length equals 14 residues. The germline V gene has CDR1 SGHTA and CDR2 FQGNSA. CDR3 loop: CASSFSRGLYGYTF. As DNA, the CDR3 is TGTGCCAGCAGCTTCTCCAGGGGGCTGTATGGCTACACCTTC.

A single count supports this clone. V is TRBV25-1 and J is TRBJ1-6; 9 bases map to TRBD1. V gave up 4 bases and J gave up 8 bases; unmatched junction bases: 6. The CDR3 is 15 residues long. Germline loops: CDR1 MGHDK, CDR2 SYGVNS. CDR3 protein: CASSVTGGFDSPLHF. In nucleotides, the CDR3 is TGTGCCAGCAGTGTAACAGGGGGCTTTGATTCACCCCTCCACTTT.

The gene calls are TRBV7-8 and TRBJ1-4, with D possibly TRBD1 on 5 matching bases. The germline CDR1 and CDR2 sequences are SGHVS and FQNEAQ. V was clipped by 2 bases and J by 0 bases, with 16 bases between them. The CDR3 covers 18 residues. CDR3 region: CASSLPKGRSTTNEKLFF. The CDR3 DNA reads as TGTGCCAGCAGCTTACCAAAGGGGCGGAGTACAACTAATGAAAAACTGTTTTTT.

This chain links TRBV6-5 with TRBJ1-4; no reliable D call. The germline V and J ends were trimmed by 5 bases and 8 bases, with 15 bases remaining between them. The CDR3 runs to 14 residues. CDR1 is MNHEY and CDR2 is SVGAGI in the germline V gene. CDR3 sequence: CASSKPSGVEKLFF. DNA for the CDR3: TGTGCCAGCAGTAAACCCAGCGGGGTGGAAAAACTGTTTTTT.

V gene TRBV29-1 combines with J gene TRBJ2-7; D is possibly TRBD2 (6 bases). Trimming left V 3 bases short and J 1 base short, with 10 bases between. The CDR3 extends over 13 amino acids. Germline CDR1 and CDR2: SQVTM and ANQGSEA. For the CDR3, the DNA is TGCAGCGTTGATTCCGCGGGATCCTACGAGCAGTACTTC. Translation gives CSVDSAGSYEQYF.

The V and J genes are TRBV2 and TRBJ1-1, with D maybe TRBD1 (5 bases). V dropped 2 bases and J dropped 5 bases, with 15 bases sitting between them. Germline-derived CDR1 and CDR2 are SNHLY and FYNNEI. CDR3 length equals 15 residues. This CDR3 reads CASSEWSRVGTEAFF. In DNA form, the CDR3 reads TGTGCCAGCAGTGAATGGAGCAGGGTGGGAACTGAAGCTTTCTTT.

This chain connects TRBV19 to TRBJ1-5; 9 nucleotides agree with TRBD1. The CDR3 is 15 amino acids. The ends lost 5 bases at V and 5 bases at J; junction bases unmatched: 7. Looked up from germline, CDR1 is LNHDA and CDR2 is SQIVND (reference sequence). The CDR3 reads CASSLSTGGYQPQHF. In DNA, the CDR3 is TGTGCCAGTAGTCTCTCAACAGGGGGCTATCAGCCCCAGCATTTT.

The J gene is TRBJ1-2, the V gene TRBV29-1; a weak D match, TRBD1 (5 bases). Per germline, CDR1 SQVTM and CDR2 ANQGSEA. The V and J ends lost 7 bases and 4 bases respectively, with 16 bases between them. CDR3 size: 13 residues. Written as DNA, the CDR3 is TGCAGCGCCGAACAACAGGTCTTCTATGGCTACACCTTC. This translates into CSAEQQVFYGYTF.

The rearrangement joins TRBV11-2 to TRBJ2-3; D gene uncertain. The V end lost 0 bases, the J end lost 4 bases, and 17 bases lay between the germline ends. The CDR3 sequence is 17 residues long. Germline V CDR1 and CDR2: SGHAT, FQNNGV. CDR3 DNA: TGTGCCAGCAGCTTAGATCGTGCCATAAGTCGGGCAGATACGCAGTATTTT. Its protein is CASSLDRAISRADTQYF.

The V call is TRBV28, the J call TRBJ1-1; possibly TRBD1 for D (5 bases). CDR1 MDHEN and CDR2 SYDVKM come from the germline V gene. V dropped 3 bases and J dropped 3 bases, with 17 bases sitting between them. This CDR3 comprises 16 residues. The CDR3 DNA is TGTGCCAGCAGTTTGGAGGCAGGGAGGTTGGACACTGAAGCTTTCTTT. Amino acids: CASSLEAGRLDTEAFF.

The rearrangement uses TRBV29-1 and TRBJ1-2, with D possibly matching TRBD1 (6 bases). This CDR3 has 17 amino acids. The V end lost 3 bases, the J end lost 4 bases, and 24 bases lay between the germline ends. The germline gives CDR1 SQVTM, CDR2 ANQGSEA. The CDR3, as DNA: TGCAGCGTTGATTTTCCGGGACAAGAGCACGTAAGCTATGGCTACACCTTC. Encoded protein: CSVDFPGQEHVSYGYTF.

V and J are TRBV7-2 and TRBJ2-2, with TRBD1 identical over 9 bases. V shed 5 bases and J 5 bases; nucleotides not matched to a gene: 6. This CDR3 contains 15 residues. CDR1 is SGHTA, CDR2 FQGNSA, per germline. For the CDR3, the DNA is TGTGCCAGCAGCGGTGACAGGGGGTTGACCGGGGAGCTGTTTTTT. Translating it yields CASSGDRGLTGELFF.

This clone was seen only a few times. The V gene is TRBV18, the J gene TRBJ1-3, with D hard to call. The germline gives CDR1 KGHSH, CDR2 LQKENI. The CDR3 totals 14 residues. V was trimmed by 0 bases and J by 9 bases, leaving 12 bases between them. The CDR3 here is CASSPPTAASTIYF. The CDR3 DNA sequence: TGTGCCAGCTCACCACCTACAGCAGCAAGCACCATATATTTT.

This chain uses TRBV7-2 with TRBJ1-1; possible D gene TRBD1, 5 bases. CDR1 is SGHTA and CDR2 is FQGNSA in the germline V gene. Trimming left V 1 base short and J 9 bases short, with 12 bases between. This CDR3 contains 13 residues. Written as DNA, the CDR3 is TGTGCCAGCAGCTTAGTAAAGGCGGGGCAAGCTTTCTTT. Translation: CASSLVKAGQAFF.

J is TRBJ2-1 and V is TRBV2, with TRBD2 identical over 7 bases. With V trimmed by 4 bases and J by 0 bases, 12 bases remained unmatched. The CDR3 extends over 18 amino acids. The germline V gene has CDR1 SNHLY and CDR2 FYNNEI. CDR3 region: CASSARRTSWVSYNEQFF. The DNA for the CDR3 is TGTGCCAGCAGTGCCCGAAGGACTAGTTGGGTCTCCTACAATGAGCAGTTCTTC. Full variable domain (missing parts from reference TRBV2 and TRBJ2-1): EPEVTQTPSHQVTQMGQEVILRCVPISNHLYFYWYRQILGQKVEFLVSFYNNEISEKSEIFDDQFSVERPDGSNFTLKIRSTKLEDSAMYFCASSARRTSWVSYNEQFFGPGTRLTVL.

The chain joins TRBV30 to TRBJ2-3, with D maybe TRBD2 (5 bases). This CDR3 spans 14 amino acids. The germline V and J ends were trimmed by 2 bases and 1 base, with 10 bases remaining between them. CDR1 GTSNPN and CDR2 SVGIG come from the germline V gene (reference sequence). CDR3 sequence: CAWSPWTGTDTQYF. Written as DNA, the CDR3 is TGTGCCTGGAGTCCTTGGACTGGCACAGATACGCAGTATTTT.

The chain uses TRBV27 and TRBJ2-1, with 8 nucleotides matching TRBD2. The germline gives CDR1 MNHEY, CDR2 SMNVEV (reference sequence). The CDR3 covers 14 residues. Unmatched junction bases numbered 4, after V lost 2 bases and J lost 7 bases. CDR3: CASSLSGGENEQFF. The DNA of the CDR3 is TGTGCCAGCAGTTTAAGCGGGGGAGAAAATGAGCAGTTCTTC.

This chain links TRBV14 with TRBJ2-7; 11 positions agree with TRBD1. V lost 2 bases, J lost 5 bases, and 5 bases stayed unmatched. The CDR3 covers 15 residues. Germline V CDR1 and CDR2: SGHDN, FVKESK. Written as DNA, the CDR3 is TGTGCCAGCAGCCAATGGACAGGGGGCTCTAACGAGCAGTACTTC. It codes for CASSQWTGGSNEQYF. Complete variable domain (other parts from reference TRBV14 and TRBJ2-7): EAGVTQFPSHSVIEKGQTVTLRCDPISGHDNLYWYRRVMGKEIKFLLHFVKESKQDESGMPNNRFLAERTGGTYSTLKVQPAELEDSGVYFCASSQWTGGSNEQYFGPGTRLTVT.